This is a list of T cell receptor beta chains from one sample in a study of T cells after yellow fever vaccination. TCRdb reanalysed the 5' RACE reads using MiXCR and keeps one entry per CDR3 protein. The sample lists tens of thousands of distinct CDR3 sequences, roughly 7.4% occurring once. The source material was CD8+ T cells sorted from PBMCs, sampled 15 days after the yellow fever booster vaccination. These TCRs come from a man in his thirties or forties who received the YFV17D yellow fever vaccine. The CDR3 runs from the conserved cysteine through the conserved F or W. The order of the fields is clone size, V gene, CDR3 protein. Not every row has a clone size; where given, it reads once, few, many or a size class.

many	TRBV29-1	CSGLATTNTGELFF
many	TRBV7-9	CASSFRGRDEQYF
few	TRBV5-4	CASSLDGAGQYF
many	TRBV27	CASSEAETYEQYF
.	TRBV6-4	CASSDGGGNTGELFF
many	TRBV20-1	CSARQGRVTDTQYF
many	TRBV9	CASSTRQGFLYF
many	TRBV6-5	CASSYTTGVGANVLTF
many	TRBV3-1	CASSQARDRPGSEKLFF
many	TRBV7-8	CASSSQGGHHNEQFF
many	TRBV11-2	CASSPGALAGQISYNEQFF
many	TRBV2	CASPPGGKANYGYTF
many	TRBV24-1	CATSVCRGENEQFF
many	TRBV10-3	CATTNFLAEDYEQYF
many	TRBV27	CASSQEGPQANEQYF
many	TRBV12-3/TRBV12-4	CASREGAKNIQYF
few	TRBV6-5	CASSYGGSGTQYF
few	TRBV3-1	CASSQVLSAWEQFF
many	TRBV6-2/TRBV6-3	CASTTDGGVSREQYF
many	TRBV4-2	CASSQDFSGRASSPYEQYF
many	TRBV6-6	CASSSTDDSQYF
many	TRBV29-1	CSVLHWGRNQPQHF
many	TRBV5-4	CASSLVGGESTDTQYF
many	TRBV27	CASRTLAGGYNEQFF
many	TRBV7-8	CASTRGPGLAKNIQYF
many	TRBV7-2	CASSLASSGVSNEQFF
many	TRBV25-1	CATRGYEQYF
many	TRBV15	CATSGGTSGINEQFF
many	TRBV12-3/TRBV12-4	CASSSPLAGEQYF
many	TRBV29-1	CSLTGGADETQYF
many	TRBV29-1	CSVRGQWYGYTF
once	TRBV2	CASSPGTSADEQYF
many	TRBV28	CASSLLTGTGGYNEQFF
medium-sized	TRBV7-6	CASGRDHTYEQYF
many	TRBV20-1	CSARTRQVYQPQHF
many	TRBV15	CATSRSRALAGVDGELFF
many	TRBV4-3	CASSRGQGALGEQYF
many	TRBV5-1	CASSLVSGGYEQYF
many	TRBV6-2/TRBV6-3	CASTTGWNQPQHF
many	TRBV20-1	CSARVGYEREVRVYNEQFF
many	TRBV29-1	CSVGTTYEQFF
many	TRBV7-6	CASSLTGSDTGELFF